This T cell receptor beta chain was identified in a study of T cells in Graves' hyperthyroidism and ophthalmopathy. Study-wide background: Upon initial diagnosis and before any treatment, peripheral blood was collected. Study-level points and caveats: Most thyroid clonotypes expanded above 0.001 were also detected in blood.

Trimming took 0 bases from V and 1 from J, leaving 12 bases between them. Germline V gene lookup returns CDR1 SEHNR and CDR2 FQNEAQ (reference sequence). There are 16 residues in the CDR3. This clonotype has ten or more counts. Its antigen is as yet unknown. RNA transcripts yielded amplified TCR beta CDR3 regions. The study used the HTBI primer set for a first-round RT-PCR of the TCR CDR3. One entry per CDR3 protein, called by TCRdb with MiXCR from the multiplex PCR reads. The data show about 380,000 distinct CDR3 sequences, roughly 20% seen once. Ophthalmopathy patients all had a Clinical Activity Score of at least 3, a NOSPECS grade of at least 4 and disease under 3 months old. Exclusions: uncontrolled infection, other autoimmune disease, pregnancy, lactation.

The specimen sequenced was blood. The TCR was taken from a man aged 18 to 30 with Graves' ophthalmopathy. This rearrangement joins TRBV7-9 to TRBJ1-1; D is uncertain. The CDR3 bases are TGTGCCAGCAGCTTAGCCTACTCCGGCGCGAACACTGAAGCTTTCTTT. Its protein is CASSLAYSGANTEAFF. Looking up the rest from reference TRBV7-9 and TRBJ1-1 gives the full variable domain: DTGVSQNPRHKITKRGQNVTFRCDPISEHNRLYWYRQTLGQGPEFLTYFQNEAQLEKSRLLSDRFSAERPKGSFSTLEIQRTEQGDSAMYLCASSLAYSGANTEAFFGQGTRLTVV.